Shown below are 15 T cell receptor beta chains from a single sample sequenced in a study of neurological immune-mediated disorders. In TCRdb, the 5' RACE reads were re-called with MiXCR into one record per CDR3 protein. Among roughly 32,000 distinct CDR3 sequences listed, under 6.5% were seen once. Material for sequencing was CD4+ T cells from blood. The source of these receptors is a woman in her fifties or sixties in good health.

In this sample, this clonotype turned up many times. The chain carries TRBV7-8 and TRBJ2-1, with 11 bases lining up with TRBD2. From germline, CDR1 is SGHVS and CDR2 FQNEAQ. After removal of 3 bases from V and 3 bases from J, the junction contained 4 bases not matched to a gene. This CDR3 is 16 amino acids long. The DNA of the CDR3 is TGTGCCAGCAGCTTGAGGACTAGCGGGCACTACAATGAGCAGTTCTTC. Amino acid sequence: CASSLRTSGHYNEQFF.

The sample holds many counts of this clonotype. The J gene is TRBJ2-1, the V gene TRBV5-1; D is unresolved. V was shortened by 0 bases and J by 6 bases, with 7 bases between the two germline ends. This CDR3 comprises 13 residues. The germline V gene has CDR1 SGHRS and CDR2 YFSETQ. The CDR3 loop is CASSLGTSNEQFF. The CDR3 DNA reads TGCGCCAGCAGCTTGGGCACGTCCAATGAGCAGTTCTTC.

This clonotype was seen ten or more times. The rearrangement joins TRBV5-1 to TRBJ2-7; D assignment may be TRBD1 or TRBD2 (5 bases each). The CDR3 has 14 amino acids. The V gene lost 6 bases and the J gene lost 5 bases, with 18 bases spanning the gap. CDR1 and CDR2 from the germline V gene are SGHRS and YFSETQ. The CDR3 DNA reads as TGCGCCAGCAAACTGGCTGAGGGGCGGGACGAGCAGTACTTC. Protein sequence: CASKLAEGRDEQYF.

The chain uses TRBV5-6 and TRBJ1-2; 11 positions match TRBD1. The germline gives CDR1 SGHDT, CDR2 YYEEEE. The CDR3 has 13 residues. Trimming took 4 bases from V and 10 from J; bases not matched to a gene: 6. The CDR3 reads CASSAGTGGFYTF. The CDR3 DNA follows: TGTGCCAGCAGCGCCGGGACAGGGGGTTTCTACACCTTC.

This clonotype has ten or more counts. The gene calls are TRBV3-1 and TRBJ1-2; D remains ambiguous. Trimming shortened V by 5 bases and J by 1 base, and 14 bases separated the two germline ends. Germline lookup yields CDR1 LGHDT and CDR2 YNNKEL (reference sequence). The CDR3 contains 15 residues. The CDR3 DNA is TGTGCCAGCAGCATGCGGACGATAGTTAACTATGGCTACACCTTC. Translated, it gives CASSMRTIVNYGYTF.

This clonotype was counted many times. V is TRBV4-1 and J is TRBJ1-2, with D perhaps TRBD1 (5 bases). Germline lookup yields CDR1 MGHRA and CDR2 YSYEKL. The CDR3 runs to 14 residues. V lost 1 base and J 3 bases, leaving 9 bases between the germline ends. The CDR3 is CASSQVPGHYGYTF. CDR3 in DNA: TGCGCCAGCAGCCAAGTACCGGGGCACTATGGCTACACCTTC.

The J gene is TRBJ2-1, the V gene TRBV4-3, with D tentatively TRBD1 (5 bases). The CDR3 is made up of 15 amino acids. CDR1 is LGHNA, CDR2 YSLEER, per germline. V gave up 5 bases and J gave up 8 bases, with 19 bases separating them. The chain's CDR3 is CASSKAQGSFDEQFF. The CDR3 bases are TGCGCCAGCAGCAAAGCTCAGGGAAGTTTCGATGAGCAGTTCTTC.

This clonotype has at least ten counts. The V gene is TRBV20-1, the J gene TRBJ1-6, with unresolved D. This CDR3 is 13 amino acids long. Germline CDR1 and CDR2: DFQATT and SNEGSKA (reference sequence). Between the trimmed V and J ends, which lost 3 bases and 9 bases, there was a span of 12 bases. CDR3 loop: CSASRQETSPLHF. CDR3 in DNA: TGCAGTGCTAGTCGGCAGGAGACTTCACCCCTCCACTTT.

This clonotype is medium-sized. The chain links TRBV5-1 to TRBJ2-7; D is tentatively TRBD1 or TRBD2 (5 bases each). Germline V gene sequence: CDR1 SGHRS, CDR2 YFSETQ. Trimming took 0 bases from V and 11 from J, leaving 9 bases between them. The CDR3 runs 11 residues. Here the CDR3 DNA reads TGCGCCAGCAGCTTGGCCGGGACGGAGTACTTC. Amino acids: CASSLAGTEYF.

This clonotype was recorded many times. The genes are TRBV20-1 and TRBJ2-7; D gene ambiguous. The CDR3 length is 11 residues. The V and J ends lost 6 bases and 3 bases respectively, with 9 bases between them. Germline CDR1 and CDR2: DFQATT and SNEGSKA (reference sequence). The CDR3 nucleotides are TGCAGTGCAGGCAGCCGCTACGAGCAGTACTTC. Amino acid sequence: CSAGSRYEQYF.

This clonotype was seen repeatedly, ten times or more. The chain recombines TRBV7-3 with TRBJ2-7; 7 positions match TRBD2. The CDR3 sequence is 14 residues long. Trimming removed 5 bases from V and 2 bases from J; junction bases left unmatched: 6. Germline lookup yields CDR1 SGHTA and CDR2 FQGTGA. The CDR3 region is CASSGGGSAYEQYF. DNA of the CDR3: TGTGCCAGCAGCGGGGGGGGGTCCGCCTACGAGCAGTACTTC.

This clonotype showed up many times. V usage is TRBV10-1 and J usage is TRBJ2-1; TRBD1 is a possible D gene (6 bases). Looked up from germline, CDR1 is WNHNN and CDR2 is SYGVQD (reference sequence). Deletions cut 8 bases from V and 4 bases from J, with 12 bases between. The length of the CDR3 is 13 residues. CDR3 region: CASGRTGYNEQFF. The CDR3 region has the DNA TGCGCCAGCGGACGTACAGGGTACAATGAGCAGTTCTTC.

This clonotype was seen many times. The chain is built from TRBV18 and TRBJ1-2; D is possibly TRBD1 (6 bases). Looked up from germline, CDR1 is KGHSH and CDR2 is LQKENI. V was cut by 3 bases and J by 2 bases, with 16 bases left in between. The CDR3 runs to 16 residues. CDR3 amino acids: CASSPTRLTGNYGYTF. Written as DNA, the CDR3 is TGTGCCAGCTCACCCACTCGACTTACAGGGAACTATGGCTACACCTTC.

This clonotype was seen many times. The chain has TRBV20-1 and TRBJ2-7; the D gene could be TRBD1 or TRBD2 (5 bases each). CDR3 size: 13 residues. Looked up from germline, CDR1 is DFQATT and CDR2 is SNEGSKA (reference sequence). V dropped 0 bases and J dropped 7 bases, with 13 bases sitting between them. CDR3 in amino acids: CSARDNPRGEQYF. The CDR3 DNA sequence: TGCAGTGCTAGAGATAACCCGAGGGGTGAGCAGTACTTC.

A word on this clonotype: A much larger clone differs from this one at a single base, so this may be a read error. The gene calls are TRBV28 and TRBJ2-4; maybe TRBD2 (6 bases). CDR1 and CDR2 from the germline V gene are MDHEN and SYDVKM. The CDR3 is 14 residues long. V lost 7 bases, J lost 9 bases, and 19 bases lay in between. The CDR3 spells CASNLSGERGIQYF. The CDR3 DNA sequence: TGTGCCAGCAATCTGTCGGGGGAAAGGGGCATTCAGTACTTC.